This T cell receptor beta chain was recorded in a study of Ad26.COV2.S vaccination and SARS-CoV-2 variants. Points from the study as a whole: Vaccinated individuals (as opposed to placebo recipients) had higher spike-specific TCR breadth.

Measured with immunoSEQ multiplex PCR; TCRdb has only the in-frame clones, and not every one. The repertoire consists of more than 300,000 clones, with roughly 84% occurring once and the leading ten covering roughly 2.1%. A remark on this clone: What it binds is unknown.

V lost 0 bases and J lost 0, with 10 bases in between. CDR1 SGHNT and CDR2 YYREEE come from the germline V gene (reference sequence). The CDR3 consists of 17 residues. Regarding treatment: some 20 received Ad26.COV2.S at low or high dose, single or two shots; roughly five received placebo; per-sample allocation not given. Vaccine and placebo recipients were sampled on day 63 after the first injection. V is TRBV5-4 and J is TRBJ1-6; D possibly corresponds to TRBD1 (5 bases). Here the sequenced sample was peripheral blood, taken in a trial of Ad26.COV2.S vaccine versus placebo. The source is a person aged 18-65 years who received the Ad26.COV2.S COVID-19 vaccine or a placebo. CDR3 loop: CASSLGMGTSYNSPLHF. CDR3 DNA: TGTGCCAGCAGCTTGGGTATGGGGACCTCCTATAATTCACCCCTCCACTTT.